Listed below are T cell receptor beta chains from one sample, sequenced in a study of vaccination and CD4 T cells after COVID-19. TCRdb recomputed calls from the PCR reads with MiXCR, one row per CDR3 protein. This sample has some 25,000 distinct CDR3 sequences, with around 45% found just once. The antigens these receptors bind are not known. Sequencing was carried out using CD4+ T cells from blood, cultured in vitro. The receptors were gathered from a human donor who had recovered from COVID-19. CDR3s include the opening cysteine and the closing phenylalanine or tryptophan. D genes are given only for firm matches. Rows give clone size only sometimes, using once, few, many, or a class for an expanded clone.

J gene | D gene | V gene | CDR3 length | clone size | CDR3 DNA | CDR3 protein
TRBJ2-3 | . | TRBV20-1 | 14 | . | TGCAGTGCCCGGGCTGGCGGACTTTATGATACGCAGTATTTT | CSARAGGLYDTQYF
TRBJ2-2 | . | TRBV6-5 | 16 | . | TGTGCCAGCAGTTACTCGATAAGAGGGGCCGGCGGGGAGCTGTTTTTT | CASSYSIRGAGGELFF
TRBJ1-1 | TRBD1 | TRBV5-6 | 15 | . | TGTGCCAGCAGTCATCCCGGGACAGGGAACACTGAAGCTTTCTTT | CASSHPGTGNTEAFF
TRBJ1-1 | . | TRBV4-2 | 14 | . | TGTGCCAGCAGCCAAGTCGTATTGAACACTGAAGCTTTCTTT | CASSQVVLNTEAFF
TRBJ2-2 | TRBD1 | TRBV2 | 17 | once | TGTGCCAGCATCCGAGAAGGGGGCCCACGAAGCACCGGGGAGCTGTTTTTT | CASIREGGPRSTGELFF
TRBJ1-5 | . | TRBV27 | 16 | medium-sized | TGTGCCAGCAGTTCCCGTCGCTCGGGCAACAATCAGCCCCAGCATTTT | CASSSRRSGNNQPQHF
TRBJ1-2 | . | TRBV5-4 | 15 | . | TGTGCCAGCAGCTTGGCCACGGGGGGGGAATCGGGCTACACCTTC | CASSLATGGESGYTF
TRBJ2-4 | TRBD1 | TRBV7-2 | 14 | few | TGTGCCAGCAGCATAACAGGGGGCGAATACATTCAGTACTTC | CASSITGGEYIQYF
TRBJ1-2 | TRBD1 | TRBV5-4 | 16 | few | TGTGCCAGCAGCTTACCCCCGCGGACAGGGTCCTATGGCTACACCTTC | CASSLPPRTGSYGYTF
TRBJ2-3 | TRBD2 | TRBV5-1 | 16 | . | TGCGCCAGCAGCTTCGGACTAGCAACTAGCACAGATACGCAGTATTTT | CASSFGLATSTDTQYF
TRBJ2-1 | TRBD2 | TRBV20-1 | 12 | few | TGCAGATGGACTAGCTCCTACAATGAGCAGTTCTTC | CRWTSSYNEQFF
TRBJ2-7 | . | TRBV20-1 | 13 | . | TGCAGTGCTCCCGGGTCCTACGACTACGAGCAGTACTTC | CSAPGSYDYEQYF
TRBJ2-3 | TRBD2 | TRBV4-1 | 17 | . | TGCGCCAGCAGCCTCCCCCGGCGGGCTAGCGGGGGAGATACGCAGTATTTT | CASSLPRRASGGDTQYF
TRBJ1-5 | . | TRBV19 | 17 | . | TGTGCCAGTAGTGCTCCGGGCCCGATAAATAGCAATCAGCCCCAGCATTTT | CASSAPGPINSNQPQHF
TRBJ1-1 | . | TRBV28 | 12 | few | TGTGCCAGCAGTTACCTCGGGGGAGAAGGTTTCTTT | CASSYLGGEGFF
TRBJ2-2 | . | TRBV28 | 13 | . | TGTGCCAGCAGTTGGGCGGGCCCCGGGGAGCTGTTTTTT | CASSWAGPGELFF
TRBJ2-3 | TRBD2 | TRBV4-2 | 17 | . | TGTGCCAGCAGCCAAGTATTTGGCGGGAGTTCCGCAGATACGCAGTATTTT | CASSQVFGGSSADTQYF
TRBJ1-3 | TRBD1 | TRBV28 | 16 | few | TGTGCCAGCAGTGCCCCGGGAGGGGGCGCTGGAAACACCATATATTTT | CASSAPGGGAGNTIYF
TRBJ1-1 | TRBD1 | TRBV2 | 15 | . | TGTGCCAGCACCTGGGACAGGAGATTGAACACTGAAGCTTTCTTT | CASTWDRRLNTEAFF
TRBJ1-1 | TRBD1 | TRBV2 | 16 | few | TGTGCCAGCCGTGGACGGGACAGGAGGGGAAGCACTGAAGCTTTCTTT | CASRGRDRRGSTEAFF
TRBJ2-1 | . | TRBV27 | 15 | few | TGTGCCAGCAGCCTCCCCGGAGGGGGCTACAATGAGCAGTTCTTC | CASSLPGGGYNEQFF
TRBJ1-2 | . | TRBV7-2 | 13 | . | TGTGCCAGCAGCTCGGGACAAGCCTATGGCTACACCTTC | CASSSGQAYGYTF
TRBJ1-1 | TRBD1 | TRBV2 | 13 | few | TGTGCCAGCAGACCCGACAGGGGGACTGAAGCTTTCTTT | CASRPDRGTEAFF
TRBJ2-4 | . | TRBV2 | 14 | . | TGTGCCAGCAACGTGGCAGGGGCTCAAAACATTCAGTACTTC | CASNVAGAQNIQYF
TRBJ1-1 | TRBD1 | TRBV2 | 15 | . | TGTGCCAGCAGTGAAGGGACAGGGCGGAGGACTGAAGCTTTCTTT | CASSEGTGRRTEAFF